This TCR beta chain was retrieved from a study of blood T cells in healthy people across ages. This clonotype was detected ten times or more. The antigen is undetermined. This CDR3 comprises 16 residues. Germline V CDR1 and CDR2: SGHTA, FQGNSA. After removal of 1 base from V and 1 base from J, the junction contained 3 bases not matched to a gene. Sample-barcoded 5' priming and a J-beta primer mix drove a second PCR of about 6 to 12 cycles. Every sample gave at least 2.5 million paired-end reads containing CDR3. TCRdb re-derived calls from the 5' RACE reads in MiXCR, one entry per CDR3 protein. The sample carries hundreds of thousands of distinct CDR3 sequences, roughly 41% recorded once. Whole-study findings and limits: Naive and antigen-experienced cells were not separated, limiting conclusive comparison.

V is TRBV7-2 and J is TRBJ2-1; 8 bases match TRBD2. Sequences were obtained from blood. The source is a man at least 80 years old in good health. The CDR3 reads CASSLDSGISYNEQFF. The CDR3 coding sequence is TGTGCCAGCAGCTTAGATAGCGGGATTTCCTACAATGAGCAGTTCTTC.